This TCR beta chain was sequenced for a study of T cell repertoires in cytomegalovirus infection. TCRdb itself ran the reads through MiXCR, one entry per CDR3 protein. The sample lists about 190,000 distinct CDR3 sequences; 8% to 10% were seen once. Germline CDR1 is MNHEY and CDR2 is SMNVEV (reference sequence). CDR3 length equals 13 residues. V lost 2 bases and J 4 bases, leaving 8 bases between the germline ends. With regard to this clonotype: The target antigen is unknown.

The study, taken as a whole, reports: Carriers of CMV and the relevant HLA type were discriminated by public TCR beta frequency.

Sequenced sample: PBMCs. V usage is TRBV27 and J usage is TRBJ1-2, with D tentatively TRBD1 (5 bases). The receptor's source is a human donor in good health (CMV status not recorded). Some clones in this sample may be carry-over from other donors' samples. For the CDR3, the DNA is TGTGCCAGCAGTTTAGGAACAGGCTATGGCTACACCTTC. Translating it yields CASSLGTGYGYTF.